A selection of T cell receptor beta chains follows, all from one sample in a study of siplizumab effects on memory and regulatory T cells. No antigen is known for these receptors. Clones were read by immunoSEQ multiplex PCR, and TCRdb kept only the in-frame ones, dropping some. The sample includes some 15,000 clones, around 43% seen only once; the top ten take roughly 7.6%. The sequenced sample was CFSE-low (dividing) CD4+ T cells sorted from an allogeneic mixed lymphocyte reaction. These TCRs come from a human donor in good health; the cells came from an allogeneic mixed lymphocyte reaction. Some clones in this sample may be carry-over from other donors' samples. Each CDR3 is given with its conserved first and last residue. D genes are given only for firm matches. Size is stated for part of the rows, as once, few or many counts, or as a class when the clone is expanded.

v_gene: TRBV27; d_gene: TRBD2; j_gene: TRBJ2-1; abundance: few; CDR3aa: CASSLTAGAQNEQFF; CDR3nt: TGTGCCAGCAGTTTAACAGCGGGGGCACAAAATGAGCAGTTCTTC
v_gene: TRBV6-6; d_gene: .; j_gene: TRBJ1-5; abundance: .; CDR3aa: CASSYTGGPVDQPQHF; CDR3nt: TGTGCCAGCAGTTACACAGGAGGGCCCGTGGATCAGCCCCAGCATTTT
v_gene: TRBV4-1; d_gene: TRBD1; j_gene: TRBJ2-2; abundance: medium-sized; CDR3aa: CASSQVSTGAGELFF; CDR3nt: TGCGCCAGCAGCCAAGTTTCTACAGGGGCCGGGGAGCTGTTTTTT
v_gene: TRBV7-3; d_gene: TRBD1; j_gene: TRBJ1-2; abundance: .; CDR3aa: CASARRDSQFGYTF; CDR3nt: TGTGCCAGCGCCCGACGGGACAGTCAGTTCGGCTACACCTTC
v_gene: TRBV27; d_gene: TRBD1; j_gene: TRBJ1-5; abundance: few; CDR3aa: CASSLYLHGTGGGQPQHF; CDR3nt: TGTGCCAGCAGTTTATATCTTCACGGGACAGGGGGCGGTCAGCCCCAGCATTTT
v_gene: TRBV18; d_gene: .; j_gene: TRBJ2-2; abundance: .; CDR3aa: CASSPGGVREDTGELFF; CDR3nt: TGTGCCAGCTCACCAGGGGGAGTGAGGGAAGACACCGGGGAGCTGTTTTTT
v_gene: TRBV30; d_gene: .; j_gene: TRBJ1-6; abundance: .; CDR3aa: CAWNSNSPLHF; CDR3nt: TGTGCCTGGAACAGCAATTCACCCCTCCACTTT
v_gene: TRBV6-6; d_gene: .; j_gene: TRBJ2-5; abundance: .; CDR3aa: CASSYGGRGETQYF; CDR3nt: TGTGCCAGCAGTTACGGGGGCAGGGGCGAGACCCAGTACTTC
v_gene: TRBV2; d_gene: TRBD1; j_gene: TRBJ1-5; abundance: many; CDR3aa: CASSESTGGNQPQHF; CDR3nt: TGTGCCAGCAGTGAATCTACAGGGGGAAATCAGCCCCAGCATTTT
v_gene: TRBV5-1; d_gene: .; j_gene: TRBJ2-3; abundance: .; CDR3aa: CASSLGARGDTDTQYF; CDR3nt: TGCGCCAGCAGCTTGGGGGCTAGGGGTGACACAGATACGCAGTATTTT
v_gene: TRBV2; d_gene: .; j_gene: TRBJ1-3; abundance: medium-sized; CDR3aa: CASRPGVHSGNTIYF; CDR3nt: TGTGCCAGCCGTCCAGGGGTACACTCTGGAAACACCATATATTTT
v_gene: TRBV19; d_gene: TRBD1; j_gene: TRBJ2-7; abundance: .; CDR3aa: CASTASPGGEQYF; CDR3nt: TGTGCCAGTACCGCCTCCCCAGGGGGAGAGCAGTACTTC
v_gene: TRBV5-8; d_gene: TRBD1; j_gene: TRBJ1-1; abundance: .; CDR3aa: CASSSTGAPGMRTEAFF; CDR3nt: TGTGCCAGCAGCTCGACAGGGGCCCCTGGGATGAGGACTGAAGCTTTCTTT
v_gene: TRBV6-1; d_gene: .; j_gene: TRBJ2-2; abundance: .; CDR3aa: CASSTLGAGTGELFF; CDR3nt: TGTGCCAGCAGTACCCTTGGTGCGGGCACCGGGGAGCTGTTTTTT
v_gene: TRBV7-2; d_gene: .; j_gene: TRBJ1-5; abundance: medium-sized; CDR3aa: CASSLRSQSVYQPQHF; CDR3nt: TGTGCCAGCAGCTTACGATCACAGAGCGTTTATCAGCCCCAGCATTTT
v_gene: TRBV5-1; d_gene: .; j_gene: TRBJ1-1; abundance: .; CDR3aa: CASSLNTGSEAFF; CDR3nt: TGCGCCAGCAGCTTGAATACAGGGTCTGAAGCTTTCTTT
v_gene: TRBV7-9; d_gene: .; j_gene: TRBJ2-1; abundance: many; CDR3aa: CASSLSSGGPNEQFF; CDR3nt: TGTGCCAGCAGCTTATCCAGCGGAGGTCCCAATGAGCAGTTCTTC
v_gene: TRBV6-1; d_gene: .; j_gene: TRBJ2-3; abundance: few; CDR3aa: CASRLRGTPSDTQYF; CDR3nt: TGTGCCAGCAGGCTCCGGGGGACTCCGTCGGATACGCAGTATTTT
v_gene: TRBV19; d_gene: TRBD1; j_gene: TRBJ2-1; abundance: .; CDR3aa: CASSRDRGPYNEQFF; CDR3nt: TGTGCCAGTAGTAGGGACAGGGGGCCCTACAATGAGCAGTTCTTC
v_gene: TRBV4-2; d_gene: TRBD2; j_gene: TRBJ2-1; abundance: .; CDR3aa: CASSRPSGRSNEQFF; CDR3nt: TGTGCCAGCAGCCGCCCTAGCGGGAGGAGCAATGAGCAGTTCTTC
v_gene: TRBV27; d_gene: .; j_gene: TRBJ2-7; abundance: many; CDR3aa: CASSLSVLLTYEQYF; CDR3nt: TGTGCCAGCAGTTTATCAGTTCTCCTTACCTACGAGCAGTACTTC
v_gene: TRBV6-5; d_gene: .; j_gene: TRBJ2-1; abundance: .; CDR3aa: CASSLTAARLNEQFF; CDR3nt: TGTGCCAGCAGCCTGACGGCGGCCAGGCTGAATGAGCAGTTCTTC
v_gene: TRBV30; d_gene: TRBD1; j_gene: TRBJ2-5; abundance: few; CDR3aa: CAWMGTGQETQYF; CDR3nt: TGTGCCTGGATGGGGACAGGGCAAGAGACCCAGTACTTC
v_gene: TRBV29-1; d_gene: TRBD1; j_gene: TRBJ1-5; abundance: .; CDR3aa: CSVLGQGDQPQHF; CDR3nt: TGCAGCGTTCTAGGACAGGGTGATCAGCCCCAGCATTTT
v_gene: TRBV28; d_gene: .; j_gene: TRBJ2-5; abundance: few; CDR3aa: CASRPTSWGETQYF; CDR3nt: TGTGCCAGCAGGCCGACTAGTTGGGGAGAGACCCAGTACTTC
v_gene: TRBV7-6; d_gene: .; j_gene: TRBJ2-3; abundance: .; CDR3aa: CASSLGGAQDTQYF; CDR3nt: TGTGCCAGCAGCTTAGGCGGGGCTCAAGATACGCAGTATTTT
v_gene: TRBV6-5; d_gene: .; j_gene: TRBJ2-3; abundance: .; CDR3aa: CASSLAARRFDTQYF; CDR3nt: TGTGCCAGCAGTTTGGCCGCACGGAGATTTGATACGCAGTATTTT
v_gene: TRBV7-9; d_gene: .; j_gene: TRBJ1-1; abundance: .; CDR3aa: CASSLAGTTEAFF; CDR3nt: TGTGCCAGCAGCTTAGCAGGGACCACTGAAGCTTTCTTT